The clone carrying this T cell receptor (beta chain) was recorded at least ten times. Its antigen is still unknown. The data belong to a study of neurological immune-mediated disorders. General study points: There were no CDR3 amino acid sequences shared by expanded clones across subjects, a result suggesting private repertoires in all groups. The highest TCR clonal expansion occurred in HTLV-1-associated myelopathy; multiple sclerosis fell below healthy controls.

With 10-nucleotide random UMIs included, cDNA was synthesized by 5'RACE. Using its own MiXCR run on the 5' RACE reads, TCRdb lists one record per CDR3 protein. The sample lists roughly 30,000 distinct CDR3 sequences, more than 6.5% occurring once. This CDR3 spans 12 amino acids. Per the germline V gene, CDR1 is DFQATT and CDR2 is SNEGSKA (reference sequence). V gave up 7 bases and J gave up 6 bases; unmatched junction bases: 7. Unsorted libraries were prepared from 2 million PBMCs that had been stored at -80 C. The chain carries TRBV20-1 and TRBJ2-3; 7 nucleotides match TRBD2. This receptor was identified in a woman aged 45-65 years in good health. Sequenced sample: PBMCs. In nucleotides, the CDR3 is TGCAGTGGAGGGAGGGGTAGCGATACGCAGTATTTT. It translates to CSGGRGSDTQYF.